One and the same sample provided the 21 T cell receptor beta chains below, sequenced in a study of CD8 T cells in ankylosing spondylitis. Study outcomes and limitations: Fewer than ten highly homologous variants made up a TCR beta motif that seemed to typify ankylosing spondylitis blood.

Their recognized antigens are unknown. TCRdb re-called the 5' RACE reads through MiXCR, storing one row per CDR3 protein. The sample has some 140,000 distinct CDR3 sequences, roughly a sixth seen once. The sample comprised blood, either unsorted or a sorted T cell fraction (not recorded which). The origin of the receptors is a male donor with ankylosing spondylitis.

The sample holds a few counts of this clonotype. This rearrangement joins TRBV6-2 or TRBV6-3 to TRBJ2-3; D is ambiguous. Trimming removed 2 bases from V and 6 bases from J, with 6 bases in between. Germline CDR1 and CDR2: MNHEY and SVGEGT. CDR3 size: 12 residues. The CDR3 nucleotides are TGTGCCAGCAGTTACGCCGTGGATACGCAGTATTTT. Its translation: CASSYAVDTQYF.

The chain links TRBV5-1 to TRBJ2-6; possibly TRBD1 for D (6 bases). This CDR3 comprises 14 residues. V was pared by 7 bases and J by 4 bases, with 12 bases between. CDR1 and CDR2 (germline): SGHRS, YFSETQ. CDR3 sequence (DNA): TGCGCCAGCCAGCAGGGGCGCGGGGCCAACGTCCTGACTTTC. Protein sequence: CASQQGRGANVLTF.

This clonotype was seen repeatedly, ten times or more. The V and J genes are TRBV7-6 and TRBJ1-5; tentative D call: TRBD1 (5 bases). In germline, CDR1 is SGHVS, CDR2 FNYEAQ. The CDR3 is 16 residues long. Deletions cut 6 bases from V and 1 base from J, with 16 bases between. The CDR3 coding sequence is TGTGCCAGCAGTCAGGGAGGTCCTTTGAGCAATCAGCCCCAGCATTTT. It codes for CASSQGGPLSNQPQHF.

There are a few counts of this clonotype. This chain connects TRBV27 to TRBJ2-7; D call uncertain. Deletions cut 7 bases from V and 0 bases from J, with 7 bases between. CDR3 length: 12 amino acids. Germline V gene lookup returns CDR1 MNHEY and CDR2 SMNVEV (reference sequence). The CDR3 loop is CASTDNSYEQYF. CDR3 DNA: TGTGCCAGCACTGACAACTCCTACGAGCAGTACTTC.

The rearrangement links TRBV15 to TRBJ2-1, with D perhaps matching TRBD2 (5 bases). From germline, CDR1 is LNHNV and CDR2 YYDKDF (reference sequence). CDR3 length equals 14 residues. Trimming pared 0 bases from V and 11 bases from J, leaving 14 bases between. The CDR3 DNA reads as TGTGCCACCAGCAGAGATGTCAGGACTTGGAAGCAGTTCTTC. Translation: CATSRDVRTWKQFF.

This clonotype has only a few counts. For the CDR3, the DNA is TGCGCCAGCAGCTTGGCCTTCGAGGGTTCCTATGGCTACACCTTC. Protein: CASSLAFEGSYGYTF. This chain joins TRBV5-1 and TRBJ1-2; D uncertain. This CDR3 spans 15 amino acids. CDR1 is SGHRS, CDR2 YFSETQ, per germline. Trimming took off 0 bases at V and 4 bases at J, with 13 bases between the two ends.

This clonotype has at least ten counts. CDR3 DNA: TGCAGCGTCCCGGGGAGGGCGGACACAGATACGCAGTATTTT. Its protein is CSVPGRADTDTQYF. The gene calls are TRBV29-1 and TRBJ2-3; the match to TRBD2 covers 7 bases. The CDR3 contains 14 residues. Germline lookup yields CDR1 SQVTM and CDR2 ANQGSEA. Trimming at V came to 6 bases and at J to 2 bases, leaving 8 bases not matched to a gene.

The V call is TRBV29-1, the J call TRBJ2-2; maybe TRBD2 (5 bases). Trimming shortened V by 3 bases and J by 6 bases, and 11 bases separated the two germline ends. This CDR3 is 13 amino acids long. Per the germline V gene, CDR1 is SQVTM and CDR2 is ANQGSEA. In DNA form, the CDR3 reads TGCAGCGTTGAGGGTGAGGGTGCCGGGGAGCTGTTTTTT. It codes for CSVEGEGAGELFF.

This clonotype was seen a handful of times. The chain uses TRBV12-5 and TRBJ2-7; unclear D gene. The V end was cut by 3 bases, the J end by 5 bases, with 26 bases between. The CDR3 extends over 18 amino acids. Germline-derived CDR1 and CDR2 are LGHNT and FRNRAP. CDR3 coding DNA: TGTGCTAGTGGTTTATCCGTGAATTCGGTCGGGCGGAGCGACGAGCAGTACTTC. This encodes CASGLSVNSVGRSDEQYF.

This clonotype occurred a few times. The rearrangement joins TRBV9 to TRBJ2-1; TRBD1 might be the D (6 bases). Germline-derived CDR1 and CDR2 are SGDLS and YYNGEE. Between the trimmed V and J ends, which lost 0 bases and 2 bases, there was a span of 9 bases. This CDR3 comprises 15 residues. In DNA form, the CDR3 reads TGTGCCAGCAGCGTAGACAGGGACCCCTACAATGAGCAGTTCTTC. Translated: CASSVDRDPYNEQFF.

V usage is TRBV15 and J usage is TRBJ2-1; 9 bases align to TRBD2. Germline trimming cut 1 base from V and 2 bases from J; bases unmatched to any gene: 3. This CDR3 is 16 amino acids long. CDR1 and CDR2 from the germline V gene are LNHNV and YYDKDF (reference sequence). The CDR3 bases are TGTGCCACCAGCAGAGCCAGACTAGCGGCCTACAATGAGCAGTTCTTC. Its translation: CATSRARLAAYNEQFF.

This clonotype came up a few times. This chain links TRBV12-3 or TRBV12-4 with TRBJ2-5; perhaps TRBD1 as D (5 bases). The CDR3 sequence is 13 residues long. V was shortened by 6 bases and J by 0 bases, with 8 bases between the two germline ends. CDR3 bases: TGTGCCAGCAGCGACAGTTACCAAGAGACCCAGTACTTC. The encoded protein is CASSDSYQETQYF.

This clonotype was seen more than once but under ten times. The chain couples TRBV15 to TRBJ1-1, with a possible D match to TRBD1 (6 bases). The CDR3 contains 14 residues. V lost 5 bases and J 4 bases, leaving 14 bases between the germline ends. The germline V gene has CDR1 LNHNV and CDR2 YYDKDF (reference sequence). DNA of the CDR3: TGTGCCACCAGCGAGGGGGTGGGCGGCACTGAAGCTTTCTTT. Encoded protein: CATSEGVGGTEAFF. Drawing the rest from reference TRBV15 and TRBJ1-1, the complete variable domain is DAMVIQNPRYQVTQFGKPVTLSCSQTLNHNVMYWYQQKSSQAPKLLFHYYDKDFNNEADTPDNFQSRRPNTSFCFLDIRSPGLGDTAMYLCATSEGVGGTEAFFGQGTRLTVV.

This clonotype has only a few counts. The chain couples TRBV6-5 to TRBJ2-7, with unresolved D. CDR1 and CDR2 from the germline V gene are MNHEY and SVGAGI. The V gene lost 2 bases and the J gene lost 4 bases, with 9 bases spanning the gap. The CDR3 consists of 13 residues. In DNA, the CDR3 is TGTGCCAGCAGTTACGGAGAGAGATACGAGCAGTACTTC. It translates to CASSYGERYEQYF.

This clonotype turned up a few times. The chain carries TRBV5-8 and TRBJ1-6; no definite D call. This CDR3 comprises 17 residues. Germline V gene data show CDR1 as SGHTS and CDR2 as YDEGEE. Trimming removed 4 bases at V and 5 bases at J, with 19 bases between. DNA for the CDR3: TGTGCCAGCAGCCGCCCTACGAGGGAAAGCCATAATTCACCCCTCCACTTT. Protein: CASSRPTRESHNSPLHF.

This chain connects TRBV4-1 to TRBJ2-7, with TRBD1 matching over 10 bases. CDR1 is MGHRA, CDR2 YSYEKL, per germline. J lost 6 bases, V lost 3 bases, and 8 bases had no gene match. The CDR3 consists of 15 residues. CDR3 nucleotides: TGCGCCAGCAGCCACCCGGGACAGGGGCCCGGCGAGCAGTACTTC. This sequence encodes CASSHPGQGPGEQYF.

In this sample, this clonotype turned up many times. The V gene is TRBV20-1, the J gene TRBJ2-7, with unresolved D. Germline V gives CDR1 DFQATT, CDR2 SNEGSKA (reference sequence). The CDR3 runs to 13 residues. Trimming took off 6 bases at V and 0 bases at J, with 12 bases between the two ends. The chain's CDR3 is CSATTVHSYEQYF. In DNA, the CDR3 is TGCAGTGCAACAACAGTTCACTCCTACGAGCAGTACTTC.

There are many counts of this clonotype. The V and J genes are TRBV7-2 and TRBJ2-3; D gene uncertain. CDR1 SGHTA and CDR2 FQGNSA come from the germline V gene. Trimming removed 4 bases at V and 6 bases at J, with 11 bases between. The CDR3 is 13 residues long. CDR3 residues: CASSSSYPDTQYF. As DNA, the CDR3 is TGTGCCAGCAGCTCCTCTTACCCGGATACGCAGTATTTT.

V gene TRBV3-1 combines with J gene TRBJ2-7; D is ambiguous. Germline CDR1 LGHDT, CDR2 YNNKEL (reference sequence). The CDR3 loop spans 13 amino acids. Trimming shortened V by 4 bases and J by 2 bases, and 9 bases separated the two germline ends. The CDR3 protein is CASSLGWPYEQYF. The CDR3 nucleotides are TGTGCCAGCAGCCTCGGGTGGCCCTACGAGCAGTACTTC.

This clonotype was picked up many times. At one end the junction does not follow the germline gene, possibly because of a read error. This chain connects TRBV7-7 to TRBJ2-5; TRBD1 agrees at 7 bases. This CDR3 has 14 amino acids. CDR1 SSHAT and CDR2 FNYEAQ come from the germline V gene (reference sequence). The CDR3 region has the DNA TGTGCTAGCAGCTTAATCAGGGGGCAAGAGACCCAGTACTTC. It specifies CASSLIRGQETQYF.

This clonotype came up a few times. The chain carries TRBV11-1 and TRBJ2-2; the match to TRBD2 covers 7 bases. From germline, CDR1 is SGHAT and CDR2 FQDESV (reference sequence). V lost 5 bases to trimming and J lost 3 bases; unmatched junction nucleotides: 12. The CDR3 is made up of 17 amino acids. The CDR3 nucleotides read TGTGCCAGCAGCCCTGGACTACTAGCGTGGGACACCGGGGAGCTGTTTTTT. Translated, it gives CASSPGLLAWDTGELFF.